This TCR beta chain was profiled in a study of CD8 T cells in ankylosing spondylitis. Library preparation for TCR beta used quantitative 5'-RACE with molecular barcodes. TCRdb redid the calling of the 5' RACE reads with MiXCR, one entry per CDR3 protein. The table records some 330,000 distinct CDR3 sequences, 8% of them present only once. Findings and caveats of the study: Matched ankylosing spondylitis synovial fluid reportedly showed significant enrichment of disease-linked clones. Seemingly characteristic of ankylosing spondylitis blood was a TCR beta motif consisting of several highly homologous variants.

This CDR3 comprises 13 residues. The ends were cut back, 6 bases at V and 6 bases at J, with 15 bases in the middle. The germline gives CDR1 DFQATT, CDR2 SNEGSKA (reference sequence). Notes on this clonotype: No antigen is known for it.

The sample consisted of blood, either unsorted or a sorted T cell fraction (not recorded which). The chain combines TRBV20-1 with TRBJ1-5; tentatively, D is TRBD1 (5 bases). The receptor was isolated from a male donor with ankylosing spondylitis. For the CDR3, the DNA is TGCAGTGCAGTTAGGGGAAGAGGTCAGCCCCAGCATTTT. This gives the protein CSAVRGRGQPQHF.